Listed below are T cell receptor beta chains from one sample, sequenced in a study of molecular identifiers for immune sequencing clone quantification. Each CDR3 protein gets one entry after TCRdb re-called the PCR reads with MiXCR. The sample lists hundreds of thousands of distinct CDR3 sequences; about 25% were seen once. Sequenced sample: naive CD8+ T cells from blood, with Jurkat cell RNA spiked in. Source of these receptors: a human donor in good health. Some libraries in this study had Jurkat cell RNA spiked in. The CDR3 runs from the conserved cysteine through the conserved F or W. A D gene is named only where the DNA matches it firmly. Expanded clones are given a class, and other clones once, few, many or no size at all.

clone size: few
D gene: -
J gene: TRBJ1-3
V gene: TRBV7-6
CDR3 DNA: TGTGCCAGCAGCTACGCCGGGGATCTCTCTGGAAACACCATATATTTT
CDR3 protein: CASSYAGDLSGNTIYF

clone size: once
D gene: -
J gene: TRBJ1-3
V gene: TRBV7-2
CDR3 DNA: TGTGCCAGCAGCTTAGTAGGCAGGGAGTATGGAAACGCCATATATTTT
CDR3 protein: CASSLVGREYGNAIYF

clone size: many
D gene: TRBD2
J gene: TRBJ2-3
V gene: TRBV28
CDR3 DNA: TGTGCCAGCAGTTTCCTCACTCGCGGGAGAGAGAGCACAGATACGCAGTATTTT
CDR3 protein: CASSFLTRGRESTDTQYF

clone size: many
D gene: TRBD2
J gene: TRBJ2-7
V gene: TRBV20-1
CDR3 DNA: TGCAGCGCTAGAGGACTAGCGGGATTCTCCTACGAGCAGTACTTC
CDR3 protein: CSARGLAGFSYEQYF

clone size: -
D gene: -
J gene: TRBJ1-3
V gene: TRBV2
CDR3 DNA: TGTGCCAAGAGACGGGGGGATCGGAACACCATATATTTT
CDR3 protein: CAKRRGDRNTIYF

clone size: many
D gene: TRBD2
J gene: TRBJ2-5
V gene: TRBV28
CDR3 DNA: TGTGCCAGCAGATCGGGACTAGCGGGAGGAGGAGAGACCCAGTACTTC
CDR3 protein: CASRSGLAGGGETQYF

clone size: -
D gene: -
J gene: TRBJ1-3
V gene: TRBV7-9
CDR3 DNA: TGTGCCAGCAGCTTATTGAGCCTCTCTGGAAACACCATATATTTT
CDR3 protein: CASSLLSLSGNTIYF

clone size: -
D gene: -
J gene: TRBJ2-1
V gene: TRBV4-3
CDR3 DNA: TGCGCCAGCAGCCAAGACAGGGTCGGCTACGAGCAGTTCTTC
CDR3 protein: CASSQDRVGYEQFF

clone size: -
D gene: -
J gene: TRBJ2-3
V gene: TRBV18
CDR3 DNA: TGTGCCAGCTCACCACCGGAGGGGGGCTTTGGAGATACGCAGTATTTT
CDR3 protein: CASSPPEGGFGDTQYF

clone size: -
D gene: TRBD2
J gene: TRBJ2-7
V gene: TRBV6-2/TRBV6-3
CDR3 DNA: TGTGCCAGCAGTTACCATAGCGGGAACTCCTACGAGCAGTACTTC
CDR3 protein: CASSYHSGNSYEQYF

clone size: -
D gene: -
J gene: TRBJ2-1
V gene: TRBV24-1
CDR3 DNA: TGTGCCACCAGTGCCTACCCCGGGACAGAGCAGTTCTTC
CDR3 protein: CATSAYPGTEQFF

clone size: -
D gene: TRBD2
J gene: TRBJ2-3
V gene: TRBV27
CDR3 DNA: TGTGCCAGCAGGAGAGGGACTATGGATACGCAGTATTTT
CDR3 protein: CASRRGTMDTQYF

clone size: many
D gene: -
J gene: TRBJ2-3
V gene: TRBV20-1
CDR3 DNA: TGCAGTGCTAGAGACGACCCTATGGAGATGAGCACAGATACGCAGTATTTT
CDR3 protein: CSARDDPMEMSTDTQYF

clone size: few
D gene: TRBD2
J gene: TRBJ2-1
V gene: TRBV7-9
CDR3 DNA: TGTGCCAGCAGCTTAGTACTAGCGGGAGAGCAGTTCTTC
CDR3 protein: CASSLVLAGEQFF

clone size: many
D gene: TRBD1
J gene: TRBJ2-5
V gene: TRBV12-3/TRBV12-4
CDR3 DNA: TGTGCCAGCAGTTTAGCGATGGGACAGGGGGCCGAGACCCAGTACTTC
CDR3 protein: CASSLAMGQGAETQYF

clone size: many
D gene: -
J gene: TRBJ1-5
V gene: TRBV21-1
CDR3 DNA: TGTGCCACTAAGGGGGAAAGGGCAGGGGGCGAAAGGAGTCAGCCCCAGCATTTT
CDR3 protein: CATKGERAGGERSQPQHF

clone size: few
D gene: TRBD1
J gene: TRBJ2-7
V gene: TRBV6-6
CDR3 DNA: TGTGCCAGCAGTTACCCGCGGACAGGACCCTCCTACGAGCAGTACTTC
CDR3 protein: CASSYPRTGPSYEQYF

clone size: few
D gene: -
J gene: TRBJ1-5
V gene: TRBV3-1
CDR3 DNA: TGTGCCAGCAGCCAAGATCCCGGGGGGAGCAATCAGCCCCAGCATTTT
CDR3 protein: CASSQDPGGSNQPQHF

clone size: -
D gene: TRBD2
J gene: TRBJ2-1
V gene: TRBV14
CDR3 DNA: TGTGCCAGCAGCCAAGCACTAGCGGGGGAGCAGTTCTTC
CDR3 protein: CASSQALAGEQFF

clone size: few
D gene: -
J gene: TRBJ1-5
V gene: TRBV4-1
CDR3 DNA: TGCGCCAGCAGCCACCCAGGGACGAGCAATCAGCCCCAGCATTTT
CDR3 protein: CASSHPGTSNQPQHF

clone size: -
D gene: -
J gene: TRBJ2-3
V gene: TRBV28
CDR3 DNA: TGTGCCAGCAGTTTATGGGGGGGAGGTTCAGTTACGCAGTATTTT
CDR3 protein: CASSLWGGGSVTQYF

clone size: many
D gene: TRBD1
J gene: TRBJ1-1
V gene: TRBV12-3/TRBV12-4
CDR3 DNA: TGTGCCAGCAGTTTAGGGACAGGGGTTACTGAAGCTTTCTTT
CDR3 protein: CASSLGTGVTEAFF

clone size: many
D gene: -
J gene: TRBJ2-3
V gene: TRBV5-1
CDR3 DNA: TGCGCCAGCAGCCCCTCGTGGGGCGCAGATACGCAGTATTTT
CDR3 protein: CASSPSWGADTQYF

clone size: many
D gene: -
J gene: TRBJ2-5
V gene: TRBV7-8
CDR3 DNA: TGTGCCAGCAGCTTAGTTGATCCTAGCTCGGAGACCCAGTACTTC
CDR3 protein: CASSLVDPSSETQYF

clone size: -
D gene: TRBD1
J gene: TRBJ1-2
V gene: TRBV12-3/TRBV12-4
CDR3 DNA: TGTGCCAGCAGCCCTCCGGGACAGGGGGTCTATGGCTACACCTTC
CDR3 protein: CASSPPGQGVYGYTF

clone size: few
D gene: TRBD1
J gene: TRBJ1-5
V gene: TRBV15
CDR3 DNA: TGTGCCACCAGCAGGGGGACAGGGGACAATCAGCCCCAGCATTTT
CDR3 protein: CATSRGTGDNQPQHF

clone size: few
D gene: -
J gene: TRBJ2-7
V gene: TRBV7-9
CDR3 DNA: TGTGCCAGCAGCTCTGTGAGGAGATACGAGCAGTACTTC
CDR3 protein: CASSSVRRYEQYF

clone size: few
D gene: -
J gene: TRBJ2-3
V gene: TRBV5-4
CDR3 DNA: TGTGCCAGCTTGGCGGGACAGCTAGATACGCAGTATTTT
CDR3 protein: CASLAGQLDTQYF

clone size: many
D gene: TRBD2
J gene: TRBJ2-1
V gene: TRBV6-2/TRBV6-3
CDR3 DNA: TGTGCCAGCAGCATTCTAGCGGGATCATATGGTGAGCAGTTCTTC
CDR3 protein: CASSILAGSYGEQFF

clone size: -
D gene: -
J gene: TRBJ2-1
V gene: TRBV7-9
CDR3 DNA: TGTGCCAGCAGCTTAGGCTTGGGATCTTTCAATGAGCAGTTCTTC
CDR3 protein: CASSLGLGSFNEQFF

clone size: many
D gene: -
J gene: TRBJ2-7
V gene: TRBV20-1
CDR3 DNA: TGCAGTGCTAGCAGGGGATTGGGCGAGCAGTACTTC
CDR3 protein: CSASRGLGEQYF

clone size: many
D gene: TRBD2
J gene: TRBJ2-3
V gene: TRBV9
CDR3 DNA: TGTGCCAGCAGCTTTCCTAGCGGGGGCACAGATACGCAGTATTTT
CDR3 protein: CASSFPSGGTDTQYF

clone size: -
D gene: TRBD2
J gene: TRBJ2-7
V gene: TRBV27
CDR3 DNA: TGTGCCAGCAGTTATAACGGGAGGGGCGCTCTCTACGAGCAGTACTTC
CDR3 protein: CASSYNGRGALYEQYF

clone size: -
D gene: -
J gene: TRBJ2-3
V gene: TRBV6-6
CDR3 DNA: TGTGCCAGCTTGCCCGTCGAGGGATCATGGCAAGATACGCAGTATTTT
CDR3 protein: CASLPVEGSWQDTQYF

clone size: -
D gene: -
J gene: TRBJ2-2
V gene: TRBV19
CDR3 DNA: TGTGCCAGTAGTATGGGTCCCCCCACGCACCCCGGGGAGCTGTTTTTT
CDR3 protein: CASSMGPPTHPGELFF

clone size: many
D gene: TRBD1
J gene: TRBJ2-3
V gene: TRBV18
CDR3 DNA: TGTGCCAGCTCACCATCCGGGACAGGGGGCACAGATACGCAGTATTTT
CDR3 protein: CASSPSGTGGTDTQYF

clone size: many
D gene: -
J gene: TRBJ2-3
V gene: TRBV20-1
CDR3 DNA: TGCAGTGCTACCAGACTAGTCGCAGATACGCAGTATTTT
CDR3 protein: CSATRLVADTQYF

clone size: many
D gene: -
J gene: TRBJ2-7
V gene: TRBV5-1
CDR3 DNA: TGCGCCAGCAGCTTGGGGGATTACGAGCAGTACTTC
CDR3 protein: CASSLGDYEQYF

clone size: many
D gene: TRBD1
J gene: TRBJ1-1
V gene: TRBV29-1
CDR3 DNA: TGCAGCGTTACCGGGACAGAGAACACTGAAGCTTTCTTT
CDR3 protein: CSVTGTENTEAFF

clone size: many
D gene: -
J gene: TRBJ2-7
V gene: TRBV6-1
CDR3 DNA: TGTGCCAGCATTGGGTACGAGCAGTACTTC
CDR3 protein: CASIGYEQYF

clone size: -
D gene: TRBD2
J gene: TRBJ2-7
V gene: TRBV5-6
CDR3 DNA: TGTGCCAGCGGCCCGGGGACTAGCGGGGCCTACGAGCAGTACTTC
CDR3 protein: CASGPGTSGAYEQYF

clone size: many
D gene: TRBD1
J gene: TRBJ2-3
V gene: TRBV9
CDR3 DNA: TGTGCCAGCAGCGCCCGGACAGGGCCGAGCACAGATACGCAGTATTTT
CDR3 protein: CASSARTGPSTDTQYF

clone size: few
D gene: TRBD1
J gene: TRBJ2-2
V gene: TRBV6-2/TRBV6-3
CDR3 DNA: TGTGCCAGCAGTGCCACAGGGGTTTCCGGGGAGCTGTTTTTT
CDR3 protein: CASSATGVSGELFF

clone size: many
D gene: -
J gene: TRBJ2-6
V gene: TRBV12-3/TRBV12-4
CDR3 DNA: TGTGCCAGCAGTTTCTTGGATGGCTCTGGGGCCAACGTCCTGACTTTC
CDR3 protein: CASSFLDGSGANVLTF

clone size: many
D gene: -
J gene: TRBJ2-1
V gene: TRBV29-1
CDR3 DNA: TGCAGCGTAGAACCCAGGGGGAGGAACAATGAGCAGTTCTTC
CDR3 protein: CSVEPRGRNNEQFF

clone size: -
D gene: -
J gene: TRBJ1-1
V gene: TRBV6-5
CDR3 DNA: TGTGCGAGCAGTTACGTTTTGACTGAAGCTTTCTTT
CDR3 protein: CASSYVLTEAFF

clone size: -
D gene: TRBD1
J gene: TRBJ1-1
V gene: TRBV2
CDR3 DNA: TGTGCCAGCAGTGAAATGCAGGGGGCCGGAACTGAAGCTTTCTTT
CDR3 protein: CASSEMQGAGTEAFF

clone size: few
D gene: -
J gene: TRBJ2-3
V gene: TRBV7-6
CDR3 DNA: TGTGCCAGCGGCCCCCCTCCCAACGGAGGCACAGATACGCAGTATTTT
CDR3 protein: CASGPPPNGGTDTQYF

clone size: many
D gene: -
J gene: TRBJ1-5
V gene: TRBV19
CDR3 DNA: TGTGCCAGTAGTTGGCGCGGATATAGCAATCAGCCCCAGCATTTT
CDR3 protein: CASSWRGYSNQPQHF

clone size: many
D gene: TRBD2
J gene: TRBJ2-3
V gene: TRBV6-5
CDR3 DNA: TGTGCCAGCAGGGCGGAGACTAGCGGGGGAACAGATACGCAGTATTTT
CDR3 protein: CASRAETSGGTDTQYF